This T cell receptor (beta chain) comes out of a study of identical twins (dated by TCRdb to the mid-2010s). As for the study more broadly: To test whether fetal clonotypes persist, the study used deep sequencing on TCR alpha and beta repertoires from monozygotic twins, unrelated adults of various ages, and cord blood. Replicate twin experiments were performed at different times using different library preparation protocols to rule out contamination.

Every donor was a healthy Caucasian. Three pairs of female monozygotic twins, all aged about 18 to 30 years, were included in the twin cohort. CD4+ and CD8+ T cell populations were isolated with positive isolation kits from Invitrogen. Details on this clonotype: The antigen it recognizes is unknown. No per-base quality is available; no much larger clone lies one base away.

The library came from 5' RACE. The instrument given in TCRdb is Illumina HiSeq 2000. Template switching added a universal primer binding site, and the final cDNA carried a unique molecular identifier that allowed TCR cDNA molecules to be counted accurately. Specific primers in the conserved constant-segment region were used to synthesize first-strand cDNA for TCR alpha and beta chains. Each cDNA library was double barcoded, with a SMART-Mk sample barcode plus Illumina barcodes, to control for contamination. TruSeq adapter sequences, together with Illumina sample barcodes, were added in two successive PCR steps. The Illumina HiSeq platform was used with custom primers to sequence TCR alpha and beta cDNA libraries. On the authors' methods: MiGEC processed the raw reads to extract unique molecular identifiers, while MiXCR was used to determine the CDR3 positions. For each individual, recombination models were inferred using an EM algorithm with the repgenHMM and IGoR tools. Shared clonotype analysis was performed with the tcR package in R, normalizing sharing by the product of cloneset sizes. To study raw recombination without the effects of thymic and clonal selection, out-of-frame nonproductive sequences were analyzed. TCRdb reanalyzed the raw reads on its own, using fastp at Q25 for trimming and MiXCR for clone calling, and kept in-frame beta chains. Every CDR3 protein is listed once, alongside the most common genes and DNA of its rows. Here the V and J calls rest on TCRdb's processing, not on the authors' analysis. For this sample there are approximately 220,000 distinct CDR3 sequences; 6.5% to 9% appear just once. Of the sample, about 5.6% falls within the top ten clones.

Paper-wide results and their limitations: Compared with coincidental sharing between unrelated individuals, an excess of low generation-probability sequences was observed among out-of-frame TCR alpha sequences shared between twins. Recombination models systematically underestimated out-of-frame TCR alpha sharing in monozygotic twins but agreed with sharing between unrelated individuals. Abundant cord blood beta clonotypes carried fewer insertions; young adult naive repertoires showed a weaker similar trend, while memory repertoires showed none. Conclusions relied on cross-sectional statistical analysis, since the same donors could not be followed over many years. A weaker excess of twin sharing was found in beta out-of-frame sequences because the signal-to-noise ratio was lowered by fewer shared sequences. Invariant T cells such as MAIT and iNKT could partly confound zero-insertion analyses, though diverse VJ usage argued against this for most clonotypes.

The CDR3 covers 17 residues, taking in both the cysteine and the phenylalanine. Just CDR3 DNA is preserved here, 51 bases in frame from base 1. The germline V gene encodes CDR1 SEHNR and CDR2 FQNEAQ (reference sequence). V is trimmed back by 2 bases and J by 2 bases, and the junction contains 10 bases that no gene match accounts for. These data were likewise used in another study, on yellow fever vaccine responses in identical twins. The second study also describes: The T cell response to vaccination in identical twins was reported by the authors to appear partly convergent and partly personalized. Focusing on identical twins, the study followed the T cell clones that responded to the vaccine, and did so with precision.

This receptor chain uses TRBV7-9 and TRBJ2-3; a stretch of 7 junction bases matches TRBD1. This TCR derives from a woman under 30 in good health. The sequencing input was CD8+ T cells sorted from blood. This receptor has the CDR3 CASSLLLTGQTTDTQYF. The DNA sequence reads TGTGCCAGCAGCTTATTATTGACAGGGCAGACCACAGATACGCAGTATTTT.